This TCR beta chain was observed in a study of blood T cells in healthy people across ages. Study-level information: About one barcoded beta molecule per two T cells was the capture yield of template switching.

Germline-derived CDR1 and CDR2 are MNHEY and SVGAGI. CDR3 length: 15 amino acids. V lost 6 bases to trimming and J lost 1 base, with 14 bases between them. Study results and limitations: Diversity was higher, and naive CD4+ cells more numerous, in long-lived donors than in aged donors.

Remarks on this clonotype: What it binds is unknown.

Then a second PCR, running about 7 to 11 cycles, was carried out with a sample-barcoded 5' primer and a J-beta primer mix. All cDNA molecules were each tagged by a template-switch adaptor with 12 random nucleotides. Via MiXCR, TCRdb re-called the 5' RACE reads, giving one row per CDR3 protein. Here the sample spans over 1.5 million distinct CDR3 sequences, roughly 49% being singletons. The sample consisted of blood. V usage is TRBV6-5 and J usage is TRBJ2-3; D remains unclear. This TCR derives from a woman in her thirties or forties in good health. The CDR3 reads CASRGLISGTDTQYF. Here the CDR3 DNA reads TGTGCCAGCAGAGGATTGATATCGGGCACAGATACGCAGTATTTT.